Below, 27 T cell receptor beta chains from the same sample are listed, as sequenced in a study of regulatory T cells in long-lasting Graves disease (dated by TCRdb to about 2021). The sample's time point label is to be understood as: persistent/refractory GD, antithyroid drugs over 5 years with positive TRAb. RNA was extracted from PBMCs in TRIzol for both TCR sequencing and RNA sequencing. Libraries were made using multiplex PCR. The sequencing machine was an Illumina HiSeq 4000. iRepertoire HTBI primers and Arm-PCR amplification of CDR3 regions were used to construct TCR beta libraries. TCRdb reworked the public reads: Q25 trimming with fastp, MiXCR clone assembly, productive beta chains retained. One record per CDR3 amino acid sequence lists the most common genes and DNA. The sample contains about 470,000 distinct CDR3 sequences, roughly 20% of them found a single time. In total, the top ten clones hold roughly 8% of the sample.

The sequences come from peripheral blood mononuclear cells (PBMCs), collected when the disease was refractory, from a patient treated with antithyroid drugs. Receptor source: a female donor with Graves disease.

This clonotype has ten or more counts. At one boundary the junction diverges from the germline segment, which might be a read error. V is TRBV7-7 and J is TRBJ2-2; the D is unclear. Germline CDR1 SSHAT, CDR2 FNYEAQ (reference sequence). This CDR3 contains 13 residues. CDR3 nucleotides: TGTGCTAGCAGCCGGCTTCGCACCGGGGAGCTGTTTTTT. This gives the protein CASSRLRTGELFF. The full variable domain, with the rest looked up from reference TRBV7-7 and TRBJ2-2, is GAGVSQSPRYKVTKRGQDVTLRCDPISSHATLYWYQQALGQGPEFLTYFNYEAQPDKSGLPSDRFSAERPEGSISTLTIQRTEQRDSAMYRCASSRLRTGELFFGEGSRLTVL.

The chain is built from TRBV29-1 and TRBJ1-3; no reliable D call. Per germline, CDR1 SQVTM and CDR2 ANQGSEA. The V end was cut by 6 bases, the J end by 0 bases, with 12 bases between. The CDR3 consists of 14 residues. The DNA for the CDR3 is TGCAGCGTCGCCACCGTGAGCTCTGGAAACACCATATATTTT. The encoded protein is CSVATVSSGNTIYF.

This clonotype was observed a few times. The V gene is TRBV19, the J gene TRBJ1-2; a weak D match, TRBD1 (6 bases). V lost 1 base and J lost 5, with 17 bases in between. CDR3 length: 16 amino acids. Germline V gene sequence: CDR1 LNHDA, CDR2 SQIVND (reference sequence). The CDR3 here is CASSIAAWTEGYGYTF. The DNA of the CDR3 is TGTGCCAGTAGTATAGCGGCCTGGACAGAGGGATATGGCTACACCTTC.

This clonotype was observed at least ten times. The V call is TRBV5-6, the J call TRBJ2-5; D is possibly TRBD2 (6 bases). Germline CDR1 reads SGHDT; CDR2 reads YYEEEE. V was cut by 0 bases and J by 7 bases, with 13 bases left in between. The CDR3 runs to 14 residues. The CDR3 coding sequence is TGTGCCAGCAGCTTGGACGGAGCGGGTGGGACCCAGTACTTC. This codes for CASSLDGAGGTQYF.

This clonotype was seen more than once but under ten times. This chain uses TRBV18 with TRBJ2-6; D is possibly TRBD1 or TRBD2 (5 bases each). Germline CDR1 KGHSH, CDR2 LQKENI. V was cut by 3 bases and J by 2 bases, with 11 bases left in between. The length of the CDR3 is 16 residues. Here the CDR3 DNA reads TGTGCCAGCTCACCCCGTGAGGGGACTGGGGCCAACGTCCTGACTTTC. This sequence encodes CASSPREGTGANVLTF.

The chain links TRBV30 to TRBJ1-1; D may be TRBD1 (5 bases). V gave up 4 bases and J gave up 0 bases, with 12 bases separating them. The CDR3 spans 14 residues. The V gene's germline CDR1 is GTSNPN and CDR2 SVGIG (reference sequence). Written as DNA, the CDR3 is TGTGCCTGGAAGTTGTGGGGCATGAACACTGAAGCTTTCTTT. It encodes CAWKLWGMNTEAFF.

This clonotype was observed a few times. Just one base apart from a much larger clone, this may be a read error. V and J are TRBV11-2 and TRBJ2-7; perhaps TRBD1 as D (5 bases). CDR3 size: 14 residues. Per germline, CDR1 SGHAT and CDR2 FQNNGV. The CDR3 bases are TGTGCCAGCAGCTTAAATCAGGGCACCTACGGGCAGTACTTC. This translates into CASSLNQGTYGQYF.

This clonotype has only a few counts. The chain uses TRBV27 and TRBJ1-1; maybe TRBD1 (5 bases). V lost 2 bases and J lost 8, with 12 bases in between. The CDR3 sequence is 13 residues long. CDR1 and CDR2 from the germline V gene are MNHEY and SMNVEV (reference sequence). The CDR3 here is CASSLTGRQEAFF. The CDR3 DNA follows: TGTGCCAGCAGTTTAACGGGGCGTCAGGAAGCTTTCTTT.

This clonotype was seen a few times. The chain uses TRBV9 and TRBJ2-2; TRBD1 might be the D (6 bases). CDR3 length: 14 residues. Germline V gene data show CDR1 as SGDLS and CDR2 as YYNGEE. V was pared by 3 bases and J by 5 bases, with 11 bases between. The CDR3 coding sequence is TGTGCCAGCAGCGCCGGGACACCGACCGGGGAGCTGTTTTTT. This codes for CASSAGTPTGELFF.

This clonotype was found once. The chain recombines TRBV5-5 with TRBJ2-3; 8 bases agree with TRBD1. The CDR3 loop spans 14 amino acids. The V gene end was trimmed by 3 bases and the J gene end by 3 bases; junction bases not matched to a gene: 3. The germline V gene encodes CDR1 SGHKS and CDR2 YYEKEE (reference sequence). The CDR3: CASSSRGLTDTQYF. DNA for the CDR3: TGTGCCAGCAGCTCCAGGGGGCTGACAGATACGCAGTATTTT.

This clonotype was seen ten or more times. The gene calls are TRBV11-2 and TRBJ2-7; no definite D call. The CDR3 is 12 residues long. Trimming stripped 5 bases from V and 4 bases from J, with 9 bases between. Germline CDR1 is SGHAT and CDR2 is FQNNGV. For the CDR3, the DNA is TGTGCCAGCAGCCCCCAAAGTTACGAGCAGTACTTC. Its translation is CASSPQSYEQYF.

This clonotype was seen a handful of times. The chain is built from TRBV6-1 and TRBJ2-7, with D unresolved. The CDR3 contains 12 residues. Trimming pared 5 bases from V and 3 bases from J, leaving 8 bases between. The germline gives CDR1 MNHNS, CDR2 SASEGT. CDR3 amino acids: CASSHGLYEQYF. CDR3 in DNA: TGTGCCAGCAGTCACGGGCTCTACGAGCAGTACTTC.

There are many counts of this clonotype. The V and J genes are TRBV6-1 and TRBJ1-4, with D possibly matching TRBD1 (5 bases). The V end was cut by 0 bases, the J end by 8 bases, with 13 bases between. The CDR3 runs 15 residues. Germline CDR1 is MNHNS and CDR2 is SASEGT. This CDR3 reads CASSEAWGLGEKLFF. CDR3 in DNA: TGTGCCAGCAGTGAAGCGTGGGGCCTGGGCGAAAAACTGTTTTTT.

CDR3 sequence: CASRLAGDTKTQYF. CDR3 DNA sequence: TGTGCCAGCAGACTAGCGGGAGATACGAAGACCCAGTACTTC. The chain recombines TRBV19 with TRBJ2-5, with TRBD2 identical over 12 bases. V was clipped by 9 bases and J by 6 bases; unmatched bases: 8. Germline CDR1 is LNHDA and CDR2 is SQIVND (reference sequence). The CDR3 sequence is 14 residues long.

In this sample, this clonotype turned up a few times. The J gene is TRBJ1-5, the V gene TRBV19; D remains unclear. CDR1 LNHDA and CDR2 SQIVND come from the germline V gene (reference sequence). V lost 6 bases to trimming and J lost 4 bases, with 7 bases between them. This CDR3 has 12 amino acids. Here the CDR3 DNA reads TGTGCCAGTAGGGGTCTGAATCAGCCCCAGCATTTT. Translation gives CASRGLNQPQHF. Variable domain in full (rest from reference TRBV19 and TRBJ1-5): DGGITQSPKYLFRKEGQNVTLSCEQNLNHDAMYWYRQDPGQGLRLIYYSQIVNDFQKGDIAEGYSVSREKKESFPLTVTSAQKNPTAFYLCASRGLNQPQHFGDGTRLSIL.

There are many counts of this clonotype. The chain is built from TRBV25-1 and TRBJ2-7, with 13 bases that match TRBD2. Germline trimming cut 6 bases from V and 4 bases from J; bases unmatched to any gene: 15. CDR1 is MGHDK, CDR2 SYGVNS, per germline. This CDR3 is 18 amino acids long. CDR3: CASSRTSGGWPRKYEQYF. In nucleotides, the CDR3 is TGTGCCAGCAGCAGGACTAGCGGGGGTTGGCCCCGAAAATACGAGCAGTACTTC.

This clonotype was seen at least ten times. This chain joins TRBV2 and TRBJ1-1; D is unresolved. Trimming removed 1 base at V and 0 bases at J, with 3 bases between. The CDR3 runs to 13 residues. Germline V gene data show CDR1 as SNHLY and CDR2 as FYNNEI. The CDR3 DNA reads TGTGCCAGCAGTGAAGACTTGAACACTGAAGCTTTCTTT. Amino acid sequence: CASSEDLNTEAFF.

The CDR3 DNA follows: TGCGCCAGCAGCTTGCAAAGCGGGAGCATGTACGAGCAGTACTTC. As protein: CASSLQSGSMYEQYF. This chain connects TRBV5-1 to TRBJ2-7, with 8 bases aligning to TRBD2. Germline CDR1 SGHRS, CDR2 YFSETQ. The CDR3 length is 15 residues. Losses at the gene ends were 1 base for V and 4 bases for J; bases not matched to a gene: 7. The entire variable domain, with the rest obtained from reference TRBV5-1 and TRBJ2-7, is as follows: KAGVTQTPRYLIKTRGQQVTLSCSPISGHRSVSWYQQTPGQGLQFLFEYFSETQRNKGNFPGRFSGRQFSNSRSEMNVSTLELGDSALYLCASSLQSGSMYEQYFGPGTRLTVT.

V usage is TRBV6-5 and J usage is TRBJ2-7; TRBD2 matches at 7 bases. CDR1 is MNHEY, CDR2 SVGAGI, per germline. Germline trimming cut 4 bases from V and 0 bases from J; bases unmatched to any gene: 3. CDR3 length: 14 residues. The CDR3 DNA sequence: TGTGCCAGCAGTTTGGGACTATTCTCCTACGAGCAGTACTTC. Translation: CASSLGLFSYEQYF.

This clonotype was counted at least ten times. An end of the junction differs from the germline gene, which may be a read error. The gene calls are TRBV6-5 and TRBJ2-7; D uncertain. Germline CDR1 is MNHEY and CDR2 is SVGAGI. CDR3 length: 12 residues. The CDR3 DNA reads as TGTGCCAGCAGTTACGGATTATCGGAGCGGTACTTC. Its protein is CASSYGLSERYF.

The chain recombines TRBV6-2 or TRBV6-3 with TRBJ1-5; D is undetermined. The V gene lost 4 bases and the J gene lost 8 bases, with 12 bases spanning the gap. CDR1 and CDR2 from the germline V gene are MNHEY and SVGEGT. CDR3 length equals 13 residues. CDR3 in DNA: TGTGCCAGCAGTTCAGACGGCCAGGAGCCCCAGCATTTT. This gives the protein CASSSDGQEPQHF.

This clonotype was recorded at least ten times. The gene calls are TRBV28 and TRBJ2-7, with 10 bases identical to TRBD2. After removal of 1 base from V and 3 bases from J, the junction contained 6 bases not matched to a gene. The length of the CDR3 is 16 residues. Germline CDR1 and CDR2: MDHEN and SYDVKM. CDR3 sequence (DNA): TGTGCCAGCAGTTTATCGGGACTAGCGTTAGGCTACGAGCAGTACTTC. This sequence encodes CASSLSGLALGYEQYF.

Notes on this clonotype: A read error is possible here, since a much larger clone lies one base away. V is TRBV19 and J is TRBJ1-1, with D uncertain. CDR1 LNHDA and CDR2 SQIVND come from the germline V gene (reference sequence). The CDR3 is made up of 14 amino acids. The CDR3 spells CASGIGLSATGAFF. CDR3 nucleotides: TGTGCCAGTGGTATTGGCCTGAGCGCAACCGGGGCTTTCTTT.

J is TRBJ2-2 and V is TRBV27; 7 bases match TRBD1. CDR1 and CDR2 (germline): MNHEY, SMNVEV (reference sequence). With 5 bases clipped from V and 7 bases from J, the junction kept 13 bases outside the gene matches. The CDR3 has 16 amino acids. CDR3 amino acids: CASSTATGLINGELFF. CDR3 in DNA: TGTGCCAGCAGTACTGCGACAGGGCTTATCAACGGGGAGCTGTTTTTT.

This clonotype was recorded only once. DNA of the CDR3: TGTGCCAGCAGCTCCCTCCTCGGGGGGAGCACCGGGGAGCTGTTTTTT. Translation: CASSSLLGGSTGELFF. The chain carries TRBV7-3 and TRBJ2-2, with 7 bases lining up with TRBD2. Germline trimming cut 4 bases from V and 4 bases from J; bases unmatched to any gene: 9. Germline CDR1 is SGHTA and CDR2 is FQGTGA. CDR3 size: 16 residues.

This clonotype appeared many times. The genes are TRBV9 and TRBJ1-2, with D possibly being TRBD1 (6 bases). This CDR3 region has 14 residues. V lost 3 bases and J 3 bases, leaving 12 bases between the germline ends. Looked up from germline, CDR1 is SGDLS and CDR2 is YYNGEE. The CDR3 sequence is CASSAKGVDYGYTF. DNA for the CDR3: TGTGCCAGCAGCGCGAAGGGGGTAGACTATGGCTACACCTTC.

This clonotype was detected only a few times. V usage is TRBV15 and J usage is TRBJ1-1; D is unclear. V lost 2 bases and J 2 bases, leaving 21 bases between the germline ends. This CDR3 is built from 18 residues. Per germline, CDR1 LNHNV and CDR2 YYDKDF (reference sequence). CDR3 nucleotides: TGTGCCACCAGCAGATCTCAGCCTGGATCGTACCAAAACACTGAAGCTTTCTTT. Amino acid sequence: CATSRSQPGSYQNTEAFF.